This T cell receptor beta chain was recovered during a study of early T cells in non-severe SARS-CoV-2 infection. Study conclusions and caveats: Anti-spike CD8 responses were favored in VDJdb matching, and private and CD4 specificities were missed.

This clonotype appeared many times. Its antigen is not known. TCRdb reprocessed the 5' RACE reads with MiXCR, giving one entry per CDR3 protein. The profile shows some 64,000 distinct CDR3 sequences, 8% to 9% of them singletons. Trimming left V 5 bases short and J 0 bases short, with 15 bases between. The germline V gene encodes CDR1 DFQATT and CDR2 SNEGSKA (reference sequence). The CDR3 contains 15 residues. The V and J genes are TRBV20-1 and TRBJ2-3; the D is unclear. Source: whole blood, taken at baseline. The source is an adult who was a healthcare worker with PCR-confirmed SARS-CoV-2 infection or an uninfected control (not recorded which). This CDR3 is CSAPESQSSTDTQYF. The CDR3 DNA reads as TGCAGTGCTCCGGAGTCGCAGTCTAGCACAGATACGCAGTATTTT.